These 30 T cell receptor beta chains were sequenced from one sample in a study of cytomegalovirus exposure and HLA in healthy donors. The PCR had 60 Vbeta and 13 Jbeta primers. The table came from immunoSEQ multiplex PCR; TCRdb's copy has only in-frame clones and leaves some out. The ten top clones account for 1.1%, within a sample of around 200,000 clones. Sequencing input: PBMCs. These receptors originate from a girl aged 2 to 9 in good health and CMV-seropositive.

The chain has TRBV25-1 and TRBJ2-3; the D is unclear. Per germline, CDR1 MGHDK and CDR2 SYGVNS. The CDR3 spans 14 residues. Trimming removed 3 bases from V and 4 bases from J, with 11 bases in between. The CDR3 is CASSEGPAADTQYF. CDR3 bases: TGTGCCAGCAGTGAGGGTCCCGCGGCAGATACGCAGTATTTT.

The chain employs TRBV19 and TRBJ2-1; 11 bases are a match to TRBD2. The CDR3 is made up of 19 amino acids. Germline V gene lookup returns CDR1 LNHDA and CDR2 SQIVND (reference sequence). The trim removed 3 bases at V and 3 bases at J, leaving 13 bases unmatched. DNA for the CDR3: TGTGCCAGTAGTATCCTCTGGTCCGGGACTAGCGGTATCTACAATGAGCAGTTCTTC. Translation gives CASSILWSGTSGIYNEQFF.

The chain links TRBV4-2 to TRBJ2-7; 7 nucleotides align to TRBD1. The germline V gene has CDR1 LGHNA and CDR2 YNFKEQ. Trimming removed 1 base from V and 3 bases from J; junction bases left unmatched: 9. The CDR3 extends over 16 amino acids. Here the CDR3 DNA reads TGTGCCAGCAGCCAAGTGGGGACAGAGTGGAACTACGAGCAGTACTTC. Translated: CASSQVGTEWNYEQYF.

V gene TRBV4-2 combines with J gene TRBJ1-6, with 9 bases fitting TRBD1. Germline CDR1 is LGHNA and CDR2 is YNFKEQ. J was trimmed by 2 bases and V by 0 bases; bases with no gene match: 8. The CDR3 contains 19 residues. The CDR3, as DNA: TGTGCCAGCAGCCAAGAGGACAGGGGATCCCAGACCTATAATTCACCCCTCCACTTT. Its protein product is CASSQEDRGSQTYNSPLHF.

The J gene is TRBJ1-4, the V gene TRBV5-5; D is perhaps TRBD1 (5 bases). Trimming removed 2 bases from V and 7 bases from J, with 12 bases in between. The CDR3 totals 14 residues. Germline CDR1 is SGHKS and CDR2 is YYEKEE (reference sequence). This CDR3 reads CASSFLQGGEKLFF. The CDR3 coding sequence is TGTGCCAGCAGCTTCCTCCAGGGCGGTGAAAAACTGTTTTTT.

V and J are TRBV18 and TRBJ1-5; the D is unclear. The CDR3 is 13 amino acids. Looked up from germline, CDR1 is KGHSH and CDR2 is LQKENI. V lost 3 bases to trimming and J lost 7 bases, with 10 bases between them. The CDR3 spells CASSPVEQQPQHF. As DNA, the CDR3 is TGTGCCAGCTCACCGGTCGAACAGCAGCCCCAGCATTTT. The full variable domain, completed using reference TRBV18 and TRBJ1-5, is NAGVMQNPRHLVRRRGQEARLRCSPMKGHSHVYWYRQLPEEGLKFMVYLQKENIIDESGMPKERFSAEFPKEGPSILRIQQVVRGDSAAYFCASSPVEQQPQHFGDGTRLSIL.

V is TRBV29-1 and J is TRBJ1-1; no firm D call. V lost 2 bases and J 5 bases, leaving 12 bases between the germline ends. There are 13 residues in the CDR3. Germline loops: CDR1 SQVTM, CDR2 ANQGSEA. The CDR3 loop reads CSVERGLGTEAFF. CDR3 bases: TGCAGCGTTGAAAGAGGGTTGGGGACTGAAGCTTTCTTT.

The chain combines TRBV5-1 with TRBJ2-1; 14 bases map to TRBD2. Looked up from germline, CDR1 is SGHRS and CDR2 is YFSETQ. The CDR3 has 17 residues. Trimming removed 2 bases from V and 5 bases from J; junction bases left unmatched: 6. The CDR3 spells CASSLPGLAGANNEQFF. The CDR3 DNA follows: TGCGCCAGCAGCTTACCGGGACTAGCGGGGGCAAACAATGAGCAGTTCTTC.

V gene TRBV27 combines with J gene TRBJ1-1; TRBD1 might be the D (5 bases). Germline assignment: CDR1 MNHEY and CDR2 SMNVEV (reference sequence). This CDR3 comprises 15 residues. The V gene lost 3 bases and the J gene lost 3 bases, with 14 bases spanning the gap. The DNA for the CDR3 is TGTGCCAGCAGTTTGGGCGAGTACAGGCACACTGAAGCTTTCTTT. Amino acids: CASSLGEYRHTEAFF.

J is TRBJ2-3 and V is TRBV5-6; D possibly corresponds to TRBD1 (6 bases). Germline V CDR1 and CDR2: SGHDT, YYEEEE. CDR3 length: 15 amino acids. Trimming left V 5 bases short and J 5 bases short, with 18 bases between. CDR3 protein: CASRVLSLQGDTQYF. Written as DNA, the CDR3 is TGTGCCAGCAGGGTTTTATCCTTACAGGGAGATACGCAGTATTTT. Complete variable domain (other parts from reference TRBV5-6 and TRBJ2-3): DAGVTQSPTHLIKTRGQQVTLRCSPKSGHDTVSWYQQALGQGPQFIFQYYEEEERQRGNFPDRFSGHQFPNYSSELNVNALLLGDSALYLCASRVLSLQGDTQYFGPGTRLTVL.

V and J are TRBV6-1 and TRBJ2-3; maybe TRBD1 (6 bases). Germline V gene data show CDR1 as MNHNS and CDR2 as SASEGT. The V gene lost 5 bases and the J gene lost 0 bases, with 12 bases spanning the gap. The CDR3 extends over 15 amino acids. The CDR3 DNA follows: TGTGCCAGCAGTATACAGGGATCTAGCACAGATACGCAGTATTTT. Translation gives CASSIQGSSTDTQYF.

The chain joins TRBV9 to TRBJ1-4; TRBD1 is a possible D gene (5 bases). Per the germline V gene, CDR1 is SGDLS and CDR2 is YYNGEE. The CDR3 totals 16 residues. V lost 3 bases, J lost 7 bases, and 19 bases lay in between. The CDR3 sequence: CASSEFDSGAREKLFF. As DNA, the CDR3 is TGTGCCAGCAGCGAGTTTGACAGCGGGGCGCGTGAAAAACTGTTTTTT.

The chain has TRBV15 and TRBJ2-3; 8 bases match TRBD2. V shed 0 bases, J shed 5 bases, and the junction held 4 bases outside the gene matches. CDR1 and CDR2 (germline): LNHNV, YYDKDF (reference sequence). CDR3 size: 15 residues. In DNA, the CDR3 is TGTGCCACCAGCAGAGATTTCCGGGAGGGAGATACGCAGTATTTT. Encoded protein: CATSRDFREGDTQYF. The variable domain in full, completed from reference TRBV15 and TRBJ2-3, reads DAMVIQNPRYQVTQFGKPVTLSCSQTLNHNVMYWYQQKSSQAPKLLFHYYDKDFNNEADTPDNFQSRRPNTSFCFLDIRSPGLGDTAMYLCATSRDFREGDTQYFGPGTRLTVL.

The J gene is TRBJ2-7, the V gene TRBV10-2, with TRBD2 as a possible D gene (6 bases). V was clipped by 8 bases and J by 4 bases, with 18 bases between them. The CDR3 is 14 residues long. Germline-derived CDR1 and CDR2 are WSHSY and SAAADI. CDR3 residues: CASVGERAGYEQYF. In DNA, the CDR3 is TGCGCCAGCGTCGGGGAGAGAGCGGGTTACGAGCAGTACTTC.

V usage is TRBV2 and J usage is TRBJ2-4; D not resolved. The V gene's germline CDR1 is SNHLY and CDR2 FYNNEI. The CDR3 consists of 16 residues. Deletions cut 8 bases from V and 3 bases from J, with 20 bases between. The CDR3 DNA reads TGTGCCAGCGGTACCGACTTGACTGTTTTCAAAAACATTCAGTACTTC. Translating it yields CASGTDLTVFKNIQYF.

The chain joins TRBV28 to TRBJ1-3; no definite D call. Germline loops: CDR1 MDHEN, CDR2 SYDVKM. There are 13 residues in the CDR3. Trimming took 7 bases from V and 9 from J, leaving 16 bases between them. DNA for the CDR3: TGTGCCAGCAACACCGGACCCCTAGCCACCATATATTTT. It yields the protein CASNTGPLATIYF. Full variable domain (missing parts from reference TRBV28 and TRBJ1-3): DVKVTQSSRYLVKRTGEKVFLECVQDMDHENMFWYRQDPGLGLRLIYFSYDVKMKEKGDIPEGYSVSREKKERFSLILESASTNQTSMYLCASNTGPLATIYFGEGSWLTVV.

The V call is TRBV28, the J call TRBJ2-1; D not resolved. Germline CDR1 MDHEN, CDR2 SYDVKM. CDR3 length equals 11 residues. V was clipped by 3 bases and J by 7 bases, with 4 bases between them. CDR3 DNA sequence: TGTGCCAGCAGTTTGAGGAATGAGCAGTTCTTC. Residues: CASSLRNEQFF.

This sequence joins TRBV27 and TRBJ2-1, with D unresolved. From germline, CDR1 is MNHEY and CDR2 SMNVEV (reference sequence). The CDR3 is 11 residues long. V was shortened by 3 bases and J by 10 bases, with 7 bases between the two germline ends. CDR3 sequence: CASSLGREQFF. CDR3 in DNA: TGTGCCAGCAGTTTGGGCCGCGAGCAGTTCTTC.

V is TRBV27 and J is TRBJ2-1; the D is unclear. The CDR3 sequence is 13 residues long. V was trimmed by 4 bases and J by 14 bases, leaving 18 bases between them. Germline V gene data show CDR1 as MNHEY and CDR2 as SMNVEV (reference sequence). CDR3 coding DNA: TGTGCCAGCAGTTCCCTGATGTGGCTAGAAGAGTTCTTC. This translates into CASSSLMWLEEFF.

This sequence joins TRBV5-4 and TRBJ2-7; D is possibly TRBD1 (7 bases). Germline-derived CDR1 and CDR2 are SGHNT and YYREEE (reference sequence). The length of the CDR3 is 16 residues. Trimming left V 3 bases short and J 7 bases short, with 23 bases between. The CDR3, as DNA: TGTGCCAGCAGCTCGAAAACGCAACAGGGGCGGGGAGAGCAGTACTTC. This gives the protein CASSSKTQQGRGEQYF.

The rearrangement joins TRBV27 to TRBJ1-1; maybe TRBD1 (5 bases). Germline V gene lookup returns CDR1 MNHEY and CDR2 SMNVEV (reference sequence). The CDR3 runs 15 residues. V gave up 4 bases and J gave up 0 bases, with 12 bases separating them. This CDR3 is CASSSNQDMNTEAFF. The DNA of the CDR3 is TGTGCCAGCAGTTCGAACCAGGACATGAACACTGAAGCTTTCTTT.

The chain is built from TRBV27 and TRBJ1-5; D may be TRBD1 (5 bases). The V end lost 3 bases, the J end lost 0 bases, and 9 bases lay between the germline ends. Germline loops: CDR1 MNHEY, CDR2 SMNVEV (reference sequence). This CDR3 has 15 residues. CDR3 sequence reads: CASSFGGTSNQPQHF. Written as DNA, the CDR3 is TGTGCCAGCAGTTTTGGGGGGACTAGCAATCAGCCCCAGCATTTT.

The chain carries TRBV5-4 and TRBJ1-1; possibly TRBD1 for D (5 bases). The CDR3 contains 13 residues. The V end was cut by 4 bases, the J end by 6 bases, with 13 bases between. Germline assignment: CDR1 SGHNT and CDR2 YYREEE (reference sequence). CDR3 coding DNA: TGTGCCAGCAGCCAAGCAGGGTTGGCTGAAGCTTTCTTT. As protein: CASSQAGLAEAFF.

The V gene is TRBV30, the J gene TRBJ2-3; 9 bases match TRBD2. V trimming: 2 bases; J trimming: 1 base; junction bases outside the gene matches: 1. CDR3 length: 14 amino acids. Germline V lookup: CDR1 GTSNPN, CDR2 SVGIG (reference sequence). This CDR3 reads CAWSSGRRTDTQYF. CDR3 sequence (DNA): TGTGCCTGGAGTAGCGGGAGGCGCACAGATACGCAGTATTTT. The variable domain in full, with the rest retrieved from reference TRBV30 and TRBJ2-3, is SQTIHQWPATLVQPVGSPLSLECTVEGTSNPNLYWYRQAAGRGLQLLFYSVGIGQISSEVPQNLSASRPQDRQFILSSKKLLLSDSGFYLCAWSSGRRTDTQYFGPGTRLTVL.

The chain links TRBV27 to TRBJ1-2; tentatively, D is TRBD1 (5 bases). V gave up 5 bases and J gave up 4 bases, with 23 bases separating them. In germline, CDR1 is MNHEY, CDR2 SMNVEV (reference sequence). The length of the CDR3 is 17 residues. CDR3 in amino acids: CASSPALRPPQGYGYTF. DNA of the CDR3: TGTGCCAGCAGTCCTGCCTTACGACCACCCCAGGGCTATGGCTACACCTTC.

The chain combines TRBV6-1 with TRBJ2-5; perhaps TRBD1 as D (6 bases). V gave up 5 bases and J gave up 4 bases, with 17 bases separating them. The CDR3 runs 15 residues. Germline assignment: CDR1 MNHNS and CDR2 SASEGT. CDR3 sequence (DNA): TGTGCCAGCAGTACCAGGGACATCGGACGAGAGACCCAGTACTTC. Translated: CASSTRDIGRETQYF.

The gene calls are TRBV5-4 and TRBJ2-5; tentatively, D is TRBD1 (5 bases). The V gene lost 0 bases and the J gene lost 4 bases, with 10 bases spanning the gap. The CDR3 totals 14 residues. Germline CDR1 reads SGHNT; CDR2 reads YYREEE (reference sequence). The CDR3, as DNA: TGTGCCAGCAGCTTGGAGTGGGGCCTAGAGACCCAGTACTTC. Translated, it gives CASSLEWGLETQYF. Complete variable domain (other parts from reference TRBV5-4 and TRBJ2-5): ETGVTQSPTHLIKTRGQQVTLRCSSQSGHNTVSWYQQALGQGPQFIFQYYREEENGRGNFPPRFSGLQFPNYSSELNVNALELDDSALYLCASSLEWGLETQYFGPGTRLLVL.

J is TRBJ1-1 and V is TRBV28; D is perhaps TRBD1 (5 bases). This CDR3 has 15 amino acids. Trimming took 2 bases from V and 4 from J, leaving 14 bases between them. Germline values: CDR1 MDHEN, CDR2 SYDVKM. CDR3 in DNA: TGTGCCAGCAGTTTAGGGGCCATACCTACCACTGAAGCTTTCTTT. Translation: CASSLGAIPTTEAFF.

The chain has TRBV10-3 and TRBJ2-5; 14 bases are a match to TRBD2. Germline V gene sequence: CDR1 ENHRY, CDR2 SYGVKD. With 6 bases clipped from V and 10 bases from J, the junction kept 4 bases outside the gene matches. The CDR3 runs to 13 residues. DNA of the CDR3: TGTGCCATCAGGGGACTAGCGGGAGAGGTCCAGTACTTC. The encoded protein is CAIRGLAGEVQYF.

The chain links TRBV5-1 to TRBJ2-6, with D hard to call. The germline CDR1 and CDR2 sequences are SGHRS and YFSETQ. This CDR3 region has 15 residues. Trimming took 4 bases from V and 0 from J, leaving 8 bases between them. This chain's CDR3 is CASSAQSSGANVLTF. CDR3 sequence (DNA): TGCGCCAGCAGCGCACAGTCCTCTGGGGCCAACGTCCTGACTTTC.